This T cell receptor (beta chain) emerged from a study of blood T cell repertoires in COVID-19. Turning to the study itself: The samples span acute and convalescent COVID-19 from the United States, Italy and Spain. PBMCs, B-cell-depleted T cells, or T cells provided the cDNA or gDNA that made up the material.

Authors' methods: Amplification from reference gene primers served as the basis for estimated nucleated cell counts. TCRdb's copy holds only in-frame clones and misses some; the assay was immunoSEQ multiplex PCR. D and trimming were read from the DNA, whereas the V and J calls and clone size are those reported in that table. The sample lists roughly 160,000 clones, around nine tenths occurring once. The CDR3 has 12 residues. Trimming removed 5 bases at V and 1 base at J, with 6 bases between. The germline CDR1 and CDR2 sequences are SGHRS and YFSETQ. This receptor was taken from a man between 45 and 60 years old with acute or convalescent COVID-19. The chain joins TRBV5-1 to TRBJ1-1; D is undetermined. Specimen: peripheral blood. In nucleotides, the CDR3 is TGCGCCAGCAGAGAGGGGAACACTGAAGCTTTCTTT. Protein: CASREGNTEAFF.